This is a list of T cell receptor beta chains from one sample in a study of CD8 T cells in Susac syndrome. MiXCR, applied by TCRdb to the immunoSEQ multiplex PCR reads, yields one record per CDR3 protein. There are around 25,000 distinct CDR3 sequences in the sample; about 93% occur only once, and around 0.62% lies in the top ten. Sequencing was performed on CD8+ T cells from PBMCs. All receptors come from a human donor with Susac syndrome. CDR3s include the opening cysteine and the closing phenylalanine or tryptophan. The order of the fields is D gene, clone size, V gene, J gene, CDR3 DNA, CDR3 protein. D genes are given only for firm matches. The size field is filled for only some rows; it gives once, few, many or a size class.

-	-	TRBV28	TRBJ1-4	TGTGCCAGCAGTCACGGCTTGGGTGCAACTAATGAAAAACTGTTTTTT	CASSHGLGATNEKLFF
-	-	TRBV6-5	TRBJ1-5	TGTGCCAGCAGTTACCGCGAGGGTCTCGATCAGCCCCAGCATTTT	CASSYREGLDQPQHF
-	-	TRBV19	TRBJ1-5	TGTGCCAGTAGTATAGAGTACCAGCCCCAGCATTTT	CASSIEYQPQHF
-	-	TRBV27	TRBJ2-2	TGTGCCAGCAGTTTATACTACACGGGCACCGGGGAGCTGTTTTTT	CASSLYYTGTGELFF
-	-	TRBV28	TRBJ1-4	TGTGCCAGCAGTTTTATTGAATCGAGCTATAATGAAAAACTGTTTTTT	CASSFIESSYNEKLFF
-	-	TRBV6-6	TRBJ1-5	TGTGCCAGCAGTACCGGACGATATAGCAATCAGCCCCAGCATTTT	CASSTGRYSNQPQHF
-	-	TRBV7-9	TRBJ2-7	TGTGCCAGCAGCTTTAACTCCCGCGATGCCTCCTACGAGCAGTACTTC	CASSFNSRDASYEQYF
TRBD1	-	TRBV19	TRBJ1-6	TGTGCCACCTCAGGGGGCCGTCAGGGAAATTCACCCCTCCACTTT	CATSGGRQGNSPLHF
-	-	TRBV27	TRBJ2-7	TGTGCCAGCAGTTGGAGTACAGGCGAAAGCTCCTACGAGCAGTACTTC	CASSWSTGESSYEQYF
-	once	TRBV28	TRBJ1-5	TGTGCCAGCGTTAACGACCGGGGGGCTAATCAGCCCCAGCATTTT	CASVNDRGANQPQHF
TRBD1	-	TRBV14	TRBJ2-7	TGTGCCAGCAGCCAACGGACAGGGCGGGACGAGCAGTACTTC	CASSQRTGRDEQYF
TRBD2	-	TRBV7-6	TRBJ2-1	TGTGCCAGCAGCTTACGGTTAGCGGGCTTCTACAATGAGCAGTTCTTC	CASSLRLAGFYNEQFF
-	-	TRBV5-1	TRBJ1-4	TGCGCCAGCAGCTTTGAGGGTATGACTAATGAAAAACTGTTTTTT	CASSFEGMTNEKLFF
TRBD1	-	TRBV5-1	TRBJ2-7	TGCGCCAGCAGCTTGTCGGGACAGAGCTTCTACGAGCAGTACTTC	CASSLSGQSFYEQYF
-	-	TRBV6-2/TRBV6-3	TRBJ2-1	TGTGCCAGCAGTTACGAGGTATCCTACTACAATGAGCAGTTCTTC	CASSYEVSYYNEQFF
-	-	TRBV7-9	TRBJ2-3	TGTGCCAGCAGCTCCGTGAGGTACGCCCCTAGCACAGATACGCAGTATTTT	CASSSVRYAPSTDTQYF
TRBD1	-	TRBV20-1	TRBJ1-1	TGCAGTGCTAGAGAAGAGGGGGCCTACGCTTTCTTT	CSAREEGAYAFF
TRBD1	-	TRBV4-3	TRBJ1-1	TGCGCCAGCAGCCAAGACATAGCGACAGGGAGGGCCAAAGCTTTCTTT	CASSQDIATGRAKAFF
-	-	TRBV7-3	TRBJ2-1	TGTGCCAGCAGCTTAGAGGGGGTTTATAATAATGAGCAGTTCTTC	CASSLEGVYNNEQFF
-	-	TRBV27	TRBJ1-3	TGTGCCAGCAGTTTACTCGGGGCTGGAAACACCATATATTTT	CASSLLGAGNTIYF
-	-	TRBV7-9	TRBJ2-7	TGTGCCAGCAGCTTGGGCTTGGGCTACGAGCAGTACTTC	CASSLGLGYEQYF
-	-	TRBV7-9	TRBJ1-1	TGTGCCAGCAGCCCGCTGAACACTGAAGCTTTCTTT	CASSPLNTEAFF
-	-	TRBV20-1	TRBJ1-1	TGCAGTGCATACTCCCCTGGAGGGAACACTGAAGCTTTCTTT	CSAYSPGGNTEAFF
TRBD2	-	TRBV20-1	TRBJ2-6	TGCAGTGCTGTAGCGGGGGCGTACTCTGGGGCCAACGTCCTGACTTTC	CSAVAGAYSGANVLTF
TRBD1	-	TRBV19	TRBJ2-1	TGTGCCAGTAGTATGACAGGGTCCCCATACAATGAGCAGTTCTTC	CASSMTGSPYNEQFF
TRBD1	-	TRBV11-3	TRBJ2-7	TGTGCCAGCGGACAGGGGAGAATCTCCTCCTACGAGCAGTACTTC	CASGQGRISSYEQYF
TRBD1	-	TRBV7-6	TRBJ1-2	TGTGCCAGCAGCCCCACAGGGGGCTTTAATGGCTACACCTTC	CASSPTGGFNGYTF
-	-	TRBV4-2	TRBJ1-5	TGTGCCAGCAGCCAAGGGACAGATAGCAATCAGCCCCAGCATTTT	CASSQGTDSNQPQHF
-	-	TRBV14	TRBJ1-1	TGTGCCAGCAGCTTTCGGGGGAGGCTTGTTCGTTCGGATGAAGCTTTCTTT	CASSFRGRLVRSDEAFF
TRBD2	-	TRBV28	TRBJ2-5	TGTGCCAGCAGTACTACTAGCGGGGGGGACCAAGAGACCCAGTACTTC	CASSTTSGGDQETQYF
-	-	TRBV7-9	TRBJ1-2	TGTGCCAGCAGCTTAGCGAGCAGGGATGGCTACACCTTC	CASSLASRDGYTF
-	-	TRBV7-3	TRBJ2-1	TGTGCCAGCAGCTTACGGGGGGCCGGTGAGCAGTTCTTC	CASSLRGAGEQFF
-	-	TRBV6-1	TRBJ1-1	TGTGCCAGCAGTGAACTGCAGCCAGGGAACACTGAAGCTTTCTTT	CASSELQPGNTEAFF
TRBD2	-	TRBV29-1	TRBJ2-1	TGCAGCGTTGAGAATTGGGTTAGCGGGGGGCTAGGGGATCATGAGCAGTTCTTC	CSVENWVSGGLGDHEQFF
-	-	TRBV27	TRBJ2-3	TGTGCCAGCAGTACCCCCACGGAGGAGTATTTT	CASSTPTEEYF
-	once	TRBV12-3/TRBV12-4	TRBJ2-3	TGTGCCAGCTCGCGTGGGGTCCTCACAGATACGCAGTATTTT	CASSRGVLTDTQYF
-	-	TRBV27	TRBJ1-6	TGTGCCAGCAGTTTATTGAGCTCACCCCTCCACTTT	CASSLLSSPLHF
-	-	TRBV27	TRBJ1-6	TGTGCCAGCACTCAACCCCTCAGGGGCCGTGCTGATTCACCCCTCCACTTT	CASTQPLRGRADSPLHF
TRBD2	-	TRBV3-1	TRBJ2-7	TGTGCCAGCAGAACTTTGACTAGCGGGGGAAAATACGAGCAGTACTTC	CASRTLTSGGKYEQYF
-	few	TRBV4-3	TRBJ2-7	TGCGCCAGCAGCCAAGTCGCCAGAACGGCCTACGAGCAGTACTTC	CASSQVARTAYEQYF
-	-	TRBV12-5	TRBJ1-2	TGTGCTAGTGGTCGCTCTTGGGAGGGCGACTATGGCTACACCTTC	CASGRSWEGDYGYTF
TRBD1	-	TRBV5-1	TRBJ2-7	TGCGCCAGCAGCTTGGATTTGGTCGGGACAGGCCCCTACGAGCAGTACTTC	CASSLDLVGTGPYEQYF
-	-	TRBV20-1	TRBJ1-2	TGCAGTGCTAGAGATCTGGGTGACAGTATTCTCTATGGCTACACCTTC	CSARDLGDSILYGYTF